Following are 29 T cell receptor beta chains from one sample sequenced in a study of graft-versus-host responses after intestinal transplantation. Only in-frame clones appear in the TCRdb table, and some are missing; sequencing was by immunoSEQ multiplex PCR. In the table there are some 4,800 clones, more than 70% of which are singletons. Graft tissue was processed to release intraepithelial and lamina propria lymphocytes. The input for sequencing was ileum tissue, taken approximately 130 days after intestinal transplantation. Receptors were obtained from a human patient who received an intestinal transplant, so some T cells may come from the graft donor.

The rearrangement joins TRBV29-1 to TRBJ2-2; D remains unclear. Per the germline V gene, CDR1 is SQVTM and CDR2 is ANQGSEA. The CDR3 consists of 11 residues. Trimming left V 3 bases short and J 2 bases short, with 1 base between. This CDR3 is CSVDNTGELFF. The CDR3 region has the DNA TGCAGCGTTGACAACACCGGGGAGCTGTTTTTT.

The V and J genes are TRBV7-8 and TRBJ2-3; 14 nucleotides align to TRBD2. With V trimmed by 5 bases and J by 4 bases, 2 bases remained unmatched. Germline V CDR1 and CDR2: SGHVS, FQNEAQ. The CDR3 spans 15 residues. The CDR3 DNA follows: TGTGCCAGCAGCCGGGGACTAGCGGGAGCAGATACGCAGTATTTT. It specifies CASSRGLAGADTQYF.

The chain uses TRBV6-5 and TRBJ1-6; D ambiguous. V lost 4 bases and J 9 bases, leaving 13 bases between the germline ends. Germline CDR1 and CDR2: MNHEY and SVGAGI. This CDR3 is 14 amino acids long. CDR3 protein: CASSWSAEGSPLHF. The CDR3 nucleotides read TGTGCCAGCAGTTGGTCGGCCGAGGGTTCACCCCTCCACTTT.

This chain connects TRBV28 to TRBJ2-5; 7 bases match TRBD1. Per the germline V gene, CDR1 is MDHEN and CDR2 is SYDVKM. This CDR3 is 15 amino acids long. V shed 2 bases, J shed 4 bases, and the junction held 7 bases outside the gene matches. The CDR3 nucleotides are TGTGCCAGCAGTTTAATTTCGTCAGGGGGAGAGACCCAGTACTTC. It translates to CASSLISSGGETQYF. The whole variable domain, remainder taken from reference TRBV28 and TRBJ2-5, is DVKVTQSSRYLVKRTGEKVFLECVQDMDHENMFWYRQDPGLGLRLIYFSYDVKMKEKGDIPEGYSVSREKKERFSLILESASTNQTSMYLCASSLISSGGETQYFGPGTRLLVL.

The chain is built from TRBV15 and TRBJ2-3, with 7 bases matching TRBD2. Germline CDR1 reads LNHNV; CDR2 reads YYDKDF (reference sequence). The CDR3 has 15 amino acids. The ends lost 6 bases at V and 6 bases at J; junction bases unmatched: 12. CDR3: CATSSGPPRFDTQYF. CDR3 in DNA: TGTGCCACCAGTAGCGGGCCCCCGAGATTCGATACGCAGTATTTT.

J is TRBJ2-1 and V is TRBV28, with 10 positions matching TRBD1. CDR3 size: 15 residues. Germline lookup yields CDR1 MDHEN and CDR2 SYDVKM. Trimming cost V 6 bases and J 7 bases; bases outside gene matches: 9. The CDR3 here is CASSLIPGQGNEQFF. The CDR3 region has the DNA TGTGCCAGCAGCCTAATTCCGGGACAGGGGAATGAGCAGTTCTTC.

V and J are TRBV10-1 and TRBJ2-3; D remains ambiguous. The germline V gene encodes CDR1 WNHNN and CDR2 SYGVQD (reference sequence). This CDR3 has 15 residues. V was trimmed by 0 bases and J by 1 base, leaving 8 bases between them. The CDR3 coding sequence is TGCGCCAGCAGTGAGTCGGCGGTAGGCACAGATACGCAGTATTTT. It specifies CASSESAVGTDTQYF.

The chain uses TRBV4-1 and TRBJ2-5; 7 positions agree with TRBD2. J lost 3 bases, V lost 0 bases, and 4 bases had no gene match. The germline CDR1 and CDR2 sequences are MGHRA and YSYEKL. The CDR3 extends over 15 amino acids. CDR3 DNA sequence: TGCGCCAGCAGCCAAGATGGACTAGAAGAAGAGACCCAGTACTTC. This sequence encodes CASSQDGLEEETQYF.

The CDR3 nucleotides are TGTGCCAGCAGCCTCCCGACAGTCCCAGATACGCAGTATTTT. This codes for CASSLPTVPDTQYF. The V gene is TRBV7-3, the J gene TRBJ2-3, with TRBD1 as a possible D gene (5 bases). The germline V gene has CDR1 SGHTA and CDR2 FQGTGA. The CDR3 extends over 14 amino acids. V was cut by 5 bases and J by 4 bases, with 13 bases left in between. Drawing the rest from reference TRBV7-3 and TRBJ2-3, the complete variable domain is GAGVSQTPSNKVTEKGKYVELRCDPISGHTALYWYRQSLGQGPEFLIYFQGTGAADDSGLPNDRFFAVRPEGSVSTLKIQRTERGDSAVYLCASSLPTVPDTQYFGPGTRLTVL.

The chain has TRBV4-2 and TRBJ2-5; the match to TRBD1 covers 9 bases. The tail of the sequence fits TRBJ2-7 better, so the J call may be wrong. The CDR3 runs 15 residues. The V gene's germline CDR1 is LGHNA and CDR2 YNFKEQ. The CDR3 here is CASSQRQGDSYEQYF. CDR3 bases: TGTGCCAGCAGCCAAAGACAGGGGGACTCCTACGAGCAGTACTTC.

This sequence joins TRBV7-8 and TRBJ2-2; 9 nucleotides align to TRBD1. This CDR3 region has 16 residues. V gave up 5 bases and J gave up 7 bases; unmatched junction bases: 11. CDR1 is SGHVS, CDR2 FQNEAQ, per germline. The CDR3 DNA follows: TGTGCCAGCAGCGCTGGGACAGGGAGTTCCTACGGGGAGCTGTTTTTT. This codes for CASSAGTGSSYGELFF.

This clone was picked up one time. J is TRBJ2-2 and V is TRBV29-1; D tentatively fits TRBD1 or TRBD2 (7 bases each). The germline V gene has CDR1 SQVTM and CDR2 ANQGSEA. Trimming took off 5 bases at V and 7 bases at J, with 17 bases between the two ends. There are 14 residues in the CDR3. CDR3 sequence reads: CSVPGGGIFGELFF. CDR3 sequence (DNA): TGCAGCGTTCCAGGGGGGGGGATTTTCGGGGAGCTGTTTTTT.

This clone was observed a few times. This chain uses TRBV28 with TRBJ2-2, with TRBD2 identical over 13 bases. The CDR3 extends over 17 amino acids. CDR1 is MDHEN, CDR2 SYDVKM, per germline. The trim removed 5 bases at V and 3 bases at J, leaving 6 bases unmatched. In DNA form, the CDR3 reads TGTGCCAGCAGTCCCTCACTAGCGGGAGGGTACACCGGGGAGCTGTTTTTT. Residues: CASSPSLAGGYTGELFF. Full variable domain (outside the CDR3, taken from reference TRBV28 and TRBJ2-2): DVKVTQSSRYLVKRTGEKVFLECVQDMDHENMFWYRQDPGLGLRLIYFSYDVKMKEKGDIPEGYSVSREKKERFSLILESASTNQTSMYLCASSPSLAGGYTGELFFGEGSRLTVL.

The chain combines TRBV4-1 with TRBJ2-1; TRBD2 agrees at 11 bases. V trimming: 4 bases; J trimming: 8 bases; junction bases outside the gene matches: 16. Looked up from germline, CDR1 is MGHRA and CDR2 is YSYEKL. The CDR3 spans 18 residues. This chain's CDR3 is CASSPWLQLAGEGHEQFF. The DNA of the CDR3 is TGCGCCAGCAGCCCCTGGCTCCAACTAGCGGGAGAGGGCCATGAGCAGTTCTTC.

This chain links TRBV4-1 with TRBJ1-5; weak D call: TRBD1 (5 bases). The CDR3 is 16 amino acids. The V and J ends lost 0 bases and 3 bases respectively, with 12 bases between them. The germline V gene encodes CDR1 MGHRA and CDR2 YSYEKL. CDR3 residues: CASSQEVRQLNQPQHF. The CDR3 DNA reads as TGCGCCAGCAGCCAAGAAGTCCGACAGCTCAATCAGCCCCAGCATTTT.

The genes are TRBV20-1 and TRBJ2-1; D unresolved. Per germline, CDR1 DFQATT and CDR2 SNEGSKA (reference sequence). The CDR3 totals 11 residues. V dropped 5 bases and J dropped 7 bases, with 9 bases sitting between them. The CDR3 protein is CSAAGSNEQFF. The CDR3 region has the DNA TGCAGTGCTGCTGGCAGTAATGAGCAGTTCTTC.

The V and J genes are TRBV12-5 and TRBJ1-1; D possibly corresponds to TRBD1 (6 bases). V shed 7 bases and J shed 0 bases, with 12 bases lying between them. This CDR3 is built from 14 residues. Per the germline V gene, CDR1 is LGHNT and CDR2 is FRNRAP. CDR3 bases: TGTGCTAGTGCCGACGGACAGTTGAACACTGAAGCTTTCTTT. It codes for CASADGQLNTEAFF.

The genes are TRBV5-1 and TRBJ1-1; D not resolved. The CDR3 is 14 residues long. The germline V gene has CDR1 SGHRS and CDR2 YFSETQ. The V end lost 1 base, the J end lost 1 base, and 8 bases lay between the germline ends. CDR3 sequence reads: CASSLIGPNTEAFF. In DNA, the CDR3 is TGCGCCAGCAGCTTGATAGGGCCGAACACTGAAGCTTTCTTT.

The chain joins TRBV5-1 to TRBJ1-2; no definite D call. Germline CDR1 reads SGHRS; CDR2 reads YFSETQ. The CDR3 is made up of 13 amino acids. Trimming took 1 base from V and 8 from J, leaving 12 bases between them. CDR3 protein: CASSLFPKGGYTF. CDR3 DNA: TGCGCCAGCAGCTTGTTCCCCAAGGGAGGCTACACCTTC. The whole variable domain, remainder taken from reference TRBV5-1 and TRBJ1-2, is KAGVTQTPRYLIKTRGQQVTLSCSPISGHRSVSWYQQTPGQGLQFLFEYFSETQRNKGNFPGRFSGRQFSNSRSEMNVSTLELGDSALYLCASSLFPKGGYTFGSGTRLTVV.

V gene TRBV10-3 combines with J gene TRBJ1-3; D not resolved. Germline values: CDR1 ENHRY, CDR2 SYGVKD. The CDR3 loop spans 12 amino acids. The V and J ends lost 0 bases and 4 bases respectively, with 1 base between them. As DNA, the CDR3 is TGTGCCATCAGTGAGTCGGGAAACACCATATATTTT. Its protein product is CAISESGNTIYF.

The chain has TRBV4-2 and TRBJ2-1, with TRBD2 matching 9 bases. Germline CDR1 is LGHNA and CDR2 is YNFKEQ. The CDR3 is 15 amino acids. V lost 3 bases to trimming and J lost 3 bases; unmatched junction nucleotides: 3. The DNA of the CDR3 is TGTGCCAGCAGCCAGGGACTAGCTGACTACAATGAGCAGTTCTTC. This sequence encodes CASSQGLADYNEQFF.

The genes are TRBV25-1 and TRBJ2-7; TRBD1 is a possible D gene (5 bases). Trimming pared 2 bases from V and 0 bases from J, leaving 5 bases between. CDR1 MGHDK and CDR2 SYGVNS come from the germline V gene. The CDR3 spans 13 residues. The CDR3 here is CASSEQGSYEQYF. The CDR3 nucleotides are TGTGCCAGCAGTGAACAGGGCTCCTACGAGCAGTACTTC.

V and J are TRBV25-1 and TRBJ2-1; D is uncertain. CDR3 size: 13 residues. V shed 2 bases and J shed 6 bases, with 8 bases lying between them. CDR1 is MGHDK and CDR2 is SYGVNS in the germline V gene. This chain's CDR3 is CASSESESNEQFF. CDR3 DNA: TGTGCCAGCAGTGAAAGCGAGAGCAATGAGCAGTTCTTC.

V is TRBV7-8 and J is TRBJ2-7, with 7 nucleotides matching TRBD2. Germline CDR1 reads SGHVS; CDR2 reads FQNEAQ. V lost 0 bases, J lost 3 bases, and 5 bases stayed unmatched. This CDR3 has 15 amino acids. CDR3 region: CASSLAWEGLYEQYF. CDR3 bases: TGTGCCAGCAGCTTAGCGTGGGAGGGCCTCTACGAGCAGTACTTC.

The rearrangement joins TRBV5-1 to TRBJ2-5, with 11 bases fitting TRBD2. The CDR3 has 15 amino acids. The trim removed 8 bases at V and 3 bases at J, leaving 9 bases unmatched. CDR1 is SGHRS, CDR2 YFSETQ, per germline. DNA of the CDR3: TGCGCCAGTTCTGGGACTAGCGGTCCAGAAGAGACCCAGTACTTC. It specifies CASSGTSGPEETQYF.

V is TRBV6-4 and J is TRBJ2-2; possible D gene TRBD1, 6 bases. Trimming cost V 6 bases and J 4 bases, with 12 bases left between them. The CDR3 is 14 amino acids. Germline V gene data show CDR1 as MRHNA and CDR2 as SNTAGT. For the CDR3, the DNA is TGTGCCAGCAGAAAGGACAGATCCACCGGGGAGCTGTTTTTT. Protein: CASRKDRSTGELFF.

The sample holds a few counts of this clone. The CDR3 spells CASSEGDYNEQFF. The CDR3 DNA sequence: TGTGCCAGCAGTGAGGGGGACTACAATGAGCAGTTCTTC. This chain joins TRBV6-4 and TRBJ2-1, with D tentatively TRBD1 or TRBD2 (5 bases each). This CDR3 region has 13 residues. V lost 3 bases and J lost 3, with 6 bases in between. Looked up from germline, CDR1 is MRHNA and CDR2 is SNTAGT.

A few counts support this clone. This chain links TRBV28 with TRBJ2-3; 9 nucleotides line up with TRBD2. CDR3 length: 17 residues. V shed 7 bases and J 2 bases; nucleotides not matched to a gene: 13. Per the germline V gene, CDR1 is MDHEN and CDR2 is SYDVKM. CDR3 sequence (DNA): TGTGCCAGCAAAGTAATAGCGGGAGAGTGGAACACAGATACGCAGTATTTT. It encodes CASKVIAGEWNTDTQYF.

The gene calls are TRBV9 and TRBJ2-5; 7 bases match TRBD2. The assigned J gene may be wrong: the sequence end matches TRBJ2-7 better. Looked up from germline, CDR1 is SGDLS and CDR2 is YYNGEE. There are 14 residues in the CDR3. CDR3 amino acids: CASSVLAEPYEQYF. CDR3 bases: TGTGCCAGCAGCGTTCTAGCGGAGCCCTACGAGCAGTACTTC.